This T cell receptor (beta chain) comes out of a study of T and B cells in COVID-19 patients. In the study overall: Critical illness requiring mechanical ventilation or extracorporeal membrane oxygenation affected three fifths of the roughly 20 active-infection patients.

The CDR3 consists of 16 residues. The ends lost 1 base at V and 1 base at J; junction bases unmatched: 3. Blood genomic DNA input for TRB amplification was roughly 250-550 ng. TRB rearrangements were amplified by multiplex PCR with BIOMED2 TRB-A/B primers. TCRdb re-called the multiplex PCR reads with MiXCR, one entry per CDR3 protein. Altogether over 5,000 distinct CDR3 sequences are present, about a third being singletons, with the ten largest covering 50% to 65%. Sequences were obtained from blood. J is TRBJ2-2 and V is TRBV12-3 or TRBV12-4; 7 bases align to TRBD2. This TCR was sampled from a human donor with active COVID-19. The CDR3 loop reads CASSLVASGNTGELFF. CDR3 sequence (DNA): TGTGCCAGCAGTTTAGTCGCTAGCGGGAACACCGGGGAGCTGTTTTTT.